Given below is one T cell receptor (beta chain) in context. This entry comes from a study of blood T cell repertoires in COVID-19. Between the trimmed V and J ends, which lost 8 bases and 0 bases, there was a span of 8 bases. This CDR3 has 13 residues. Per germline, CDR1 SGHTA and CDR2 FQGTGA. Libraries were prepared by immunoSEQ multiplex PCR; TCRdb keeps only in-frame clonotypes and omits some of them. The table lists 60,000 to 90,000 clones, around 88% of them singletons. The sequencing sample was made of peripheral blood. The sequence was obtained from a human donor in a cohort sampled during active COVID-19. The V call is TRBV7-3, the J call TRBJ1-3; D remains ambiguous. The CDR3 DNA reads as TGTGCCAGCGCGGTATCCTCTGGAAACACCATATATTTT. Translating it yields CASAVSSGNTIYF.